Below are 7 T cell receptor beta chains sequenced from a single sample in a study of shared clonotypes between healthy human individuals. Libraries were prepared by immunoSEQ multiplex PCR; TCRdb keeps only in-frame clonotypes and omits some of them. The sample comprises over 2 million clones, 90% to 95% of which are singletons, and 0.1% to 0.15% rests with the top ten. The sequencing input was naive CD4+ T cells sorted from blood. Regarding subset: CD45RA+ positively selected. The receptors were sampled from a man aged 18 to 29 in good health.

This chain joins TRBV5-1 and TRBJ2-7, with TRBD1 matching 8 bases. The CDR3 sequence is 15 residues long. CDR1 and CDR2 from the germline V gene are SGHRS and YFSETQ. V dropped 0 bases and J dropped 6; count of bases not matched to a gene: 8. The CDR3 spells CASSLAGQGFGEQYF. As DNA, the CDR3 is TGCGCCAGCAGCTTGGCCGGACAGGGATTCGGCGAGCAGTACTTC.

This rearrangement joins TRBV25-1 to TRBJ1-1, with 7 positions matching TRBD1. Germline assignment: CDR1 MGHDK and CDR2 SYGVNS. The J segment lost 2 bases and the V segment lost 1 base, leaving 7 bases of the junction unmatched. The CDR3 covers 16 residues. The CDR3 loop is CASSEWPGGGNTEAFF. The DNA for the CDR3 is TGTGCCAGCAGTGAATGGCCAGGGGGAGGCAACACTGAAGCTTTCTTT.

As regards this clone: Mismatch with germline at one junction end may stem from a read error. This rearrangement joins TRBV10-3 to TRBJ1-1; D not certain. The CDR3 consists of 16 residues. Per germline, CDR1 ENHRY and CDR2 SYGVKD. The CDR3 loop reads CAMSAIRRVSHTEAFF. In DNA form, the CDR3 reads TGTGCCATGAGTGCAATCCGCCGCGTTTCCCACACTGAAGCTTTCTTT.

This clone was observed once. A single base separates this from a much larger clone, so it may be a read error. The V gene is TRBV14, the J gene TRBJ1-6; no reliable D call. The CDR3 spans 13 residues. The germline CDR1 and CDR2 sequences are SGHDN and FVKESK. The ends were cut back, 4 bases at V and 7 bases at J, with 8 bases in the middle. The CDR3: CASSLVENSPLHF. The CDR3 bases are TGTGCCAGCAGCCTAGTAGAGAATTCACCCCTCCACTTT. The full variable domain, in which reference TRBV14 and TRBJ1-6 provide the parts outside the CDR3, is EAGVTQFPSHSVIEKGQTVTLRCDPISGHDNLYWYRRVMGKEIKFLLHFVKESKQDESGMPNNRFLAERTGGTYSTLKVQPAELEDSGVYFCASSLVENSPLHFGNGTRLTVT.

The rearrangement joins TRBV28 to TRBJ2-1; D is undetermined. This CDR3 is built from 12 residues. Germline V gene lookup returns CDR1 MDHEN and CDR2 SYDVKM. The V gene lost 2 bases and the J gene lost 6 bases, with 5 bases spanning the gap. CDR3 protein: CASSLSPNEQFF. The CDR3 nucleotides are TGTGCCAGCAGTTTAAGTCCCAATGAGCAGTTCTTC.

V gene TRBV5-6 combines with J gene TRBJ1-3, with D perhaps matching TRBD1 (5 bases). Germline assignment: CDR1 SGHDT and CDR2 YYEEEE. V lost 4 bases and J 4 bases, leaving 12 bases between the germline ends. The CDR3 runs to 14 residues. The CDR3 coding sequence is TGTGCCAGCAGCGTGGCAGGGCCAGGAAACACCATATATTTT. As protein: CASSVAGPGNTIYF.

The chain joins TRBV7-9 to TRBJ2-2; tentative D call: TRBD2 (6 bases). Trimming took 6 bases from V and 5 from J, leaving 22 bases between them. Looked up from germline, CDR1 is SEHNR and CDR2 is FQNEAQ (reference sequence). The CDR3 extends over 17 amino acids. DNA of the CDR3: TGTGCCAGCAGTTATCCGCGGGGCGGGACGACAACCGGGGAGCTGTTTTTT. Amino acids: CASSYPRGGTTTGELFF.